The entry below gives a single TCR beta chain sequence along with its context. The sample belongs to a study of blood T cell repertoires in COVID-19. About the research overall: Donors in the United States, Italy and Spain gave samples during acute or convalescent COVID-19. PBMCs, B-cell-depleted T cells, or T cells were the source of the cDNA or gDNA that made up the material.

This CDR3 has 15 amino acids. Germline V gene lookup returns CDR1 MNHEY and CDR2 SVGAGI. Trimming pared 6 bases from V and 7 bases from J, leaving 19 bases between. In the original workflow: Nucleated cell number was recorded as an estimate derived from reference gene primer amplification. Using immunoSEQ multiplex PCR, the repertoire was profiled, and TCRdb retains in-frame clones only, with some absent. That table supplies the V and J calls and clone size; D and trimming were determined from the DNA. This sample carries about 130,000 clones, approximately 85% of them seen once, and the ten largest clones take roughly 4%.

The sample was peripheral blood. The TCR comes from a human donor in a cohort sampled during active COVID-19. The V and J genes are TRBV6-5 and TRBJ1-5, with a weak D call TRBD1 (6 bases). The CDR3 sequence: CASRGGPLAPQPQHF. CDR3 DNA: TGTGCCAGCAGGGGGGGGCCCTTGGCCCCCCAGCCCCAGCATTTT.